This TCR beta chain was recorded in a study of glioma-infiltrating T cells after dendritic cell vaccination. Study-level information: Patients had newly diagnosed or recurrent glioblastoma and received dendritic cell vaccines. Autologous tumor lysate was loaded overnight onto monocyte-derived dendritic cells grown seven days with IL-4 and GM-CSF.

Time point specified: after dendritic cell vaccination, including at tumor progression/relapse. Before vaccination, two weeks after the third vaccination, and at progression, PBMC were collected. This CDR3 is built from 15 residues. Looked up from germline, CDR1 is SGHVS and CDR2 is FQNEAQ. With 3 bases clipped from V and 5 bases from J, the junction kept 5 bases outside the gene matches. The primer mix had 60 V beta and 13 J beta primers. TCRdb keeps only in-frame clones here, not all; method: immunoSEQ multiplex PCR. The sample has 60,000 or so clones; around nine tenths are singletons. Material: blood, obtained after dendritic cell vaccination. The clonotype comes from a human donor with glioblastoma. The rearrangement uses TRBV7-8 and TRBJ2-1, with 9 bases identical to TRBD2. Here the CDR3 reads CASSFFLAGNNEQFF. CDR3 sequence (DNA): TGTGCCAGCAGCTTTTTCCTAGCGGGAAACAATGAGCAGTTCTTC.